Presented here are 16 T cell receptor beta chains from one specimen sequenced in a study of shared clonotypes between healthy human individuals (TCRdb year 2020). Library method: the immunoSEQ multiplex PCR assay. As stored in TCRdb, this immuneACCESS dataset retains in-frame rearrangements with V and J assigned. A fraction of the clones does not appear; measured against another copy, unresolved V genes explain less than half of the discrepancy, and the remainder lacks a known reason. The sample table shows some 2.3 million clones, and over 90% are seen once. The ten largest clones represent approximately 0.4% of the sample. The sequenced sample was naive CD4+ T cells from PBMCs. The cell subset or site label here, explained by the study, means: CD45RA+ positively selected. These receptors were taken from a man aged 18 to 29 in good health. Some clones in this sample may be carry-over from other donors' samples.

J is TRBJ1-1 and V is TRBV19; TRBD1 is a possible D gene (6 bases). The CDR3 spans 16 residues. The germline V gene encodes CDR1 LNHDA and CDR2 SQIVND (reference sequence). Trimming removed 1 base from V and 0 bases from J, with 12 bases in between. CDR3: CASSIGATGLNTEAFF. For the CDR3, the DNA is TGTGCCAGTAGTATAGGGGCCACAGGGCTGAACACTGAAGCTTTCTTT.

As for this clone: The junction and the germline gene differ at one end; a read error may be behind it. V and J are TRBV5-4 and TRBJ2-5; 8 bases match TRBD2. The CDR3 is 14 residues long. The germline V gene encodes CDR1 SGHNT and CDR2 YYREEE (reference sequence). Here the CDR3 DNA reads TGTGCCAGCAGCGTAGCGGGAAGACAAGAGGCCCAGTACTTC. Translated, it gives CASSVAGRQEAQYF.

The V gene is TRBV4-2, the J gene TRBJ2-5, with D tentatively TRBD2 (6 bases). Germline V gene data show CDR1 as LGHNA and CDR2 as YNFKEQ. CDR3 length: 17 amino acids. Trimming cost V 1 base and J 3 bases, with 18 bases left between them. The CDR3 is CASSQGAGYRREETQYF. CDR3 DNA sequence: TGTGCCAGCAGCCAAGGGGCGGGCTACCGGAGGGAAGAGACCCAGTACTTC.

V usage is TRBV28 and J usage is TRBJ2-2, with 11 bases aligning to TRBD2. The trim removed 3 bases at V and 5 bases at J, leaving 8 bases unmatched. The CDR3 is made up of 17 amino acids. Germline loops: CDR1 MDHEN, CDR2 SYDVKM. The CDR3 sequence is CASSFIAGGPGTGELFF. The DNA of the CDR3 is TGTGCCAGCAGTTTCATAGCGGGAGGGCCTGGTACCGGGGAGCTGTTTTTT.

This clone was seen just once. The rearrangement uses TRBV7-2 and TRBJ2-1; 8 nucleotides match TRBD1. The CDR3 has 15 amino acids. Trimming at V came to 5 bases and at J to 7 bases, leaving 10 bases not matched to a gene. Germline CDR1 and CDR2: SGHTA and FQGNSA. The CDR3 sequence is CASSDRGQGGNEQFF. CDR3 DNA: TGTGCCAGCAGCGACAGAGGACAGGGTGGGAATGAGCAGTTCTTC.

The V call is TRBV5-1, the J call TRBJ1-1; D unclear. The CDR3 runs 15 residues. Trimming took 4 bases from V and 0 from J, leaving 13 bases between them. Per germline, CDR1 SGHRS and CDR2 YFSETQ. DNA for the CDR3: TGCGCCAGCAGCCCATCGGGATCTATGAACACTGAAGCTTTCTTT. It codes for CASSPSGSMNTEAFF.

As to this clone: Other nucleotide sequences in the sample specify the same CDR3. V and J are TRBV18 and TRBJ1-2; D is perhaps TRBD1 (6 bases). V dropped 6 bases and J dropped 2 bases, with 10 bases sitting between them. The CDR3 totals 13 residues. In germline, CDR1 is KGHSH, CDR2 LQKENI. CDR3 DNA: TGTGCCAGCTCCTTGGACAGAAACTATGGCTACACCTTC. Its protein is CASSLDRNYGYTF.

V gene TRBV6-4 combines with J gene TRBJ2-3; D gene ambiguous. V shed 2 bases and J shed 7 bases, with 7 bases lying between them. Germline CDR1 and CDR2: MRHNA and SNTAGT. The CDR3 is 12 residues long. The CDR3 loop reads CASSDGLHTQYF. The CDR3 DNA follows: TGTGCCAGCAGTGACGGGCTACATACGCAGTATTTT.

The V gene is TRBV7-3, the J gene TRBJ2-7; the D call may be TRBD1 or TRBD2 (5 bases each). The CDR3 is 22 amino acids. Trimming took off 3 bases at V and 4 bases at J, with 37 bases between the two ends. The germline V gene has CDR1 SGHTA and CDR2 FQGTGA. The CDR3 spells CASSFERAARDADSRLRYEQYF. CDR3 nucleotides: TGTGCCAGCAGCTTTGAGAGGGCCGCCCGGGACGCAGACAGTAGGCTTAGATACGAGCAGTACTTC.

The chain combines TRBV7-9 with TRBJ2-7; tentative D call: TRBD2 (6 bases). From germline, CDR1 is SEHNR and CDR2 FQNEAQ (reference sequence). V dropped 3 bases and J dropped 6 bases, with 12 bases sitting between them. The CDR3 is 13 amino acids. The CDR3 region has the DNA TGTGCCAGCAGCTTTGGGGGACTGGGCGAGCAGTACTTC. Translation gives CASSFGGLGEQYF.

The chain couples TRBV28 to TRBJ2-7; 9 bases are a match to TRBD1. CDR3 length: 17 residues. V lost 4 bases and J lost 3; bases outside the gene matches: 13. The V gene's germline CDR1 is MDHEN and CDR2 SYDVKM. CDR3 residues: CASSSSGRTGAVYEQYF. In nucleotides, the CDR3 is TGTGCCAGCAGTTCGTCTGGGAGGACAGGGGCGGTCTACGAGCAGTACTTC.

This chain joins TRBV6-5 and TRBJ2-4, with D perhaps matching TRBD1 (5 bases). CDR3 size: 15 residues. Germline values: CDR1 MNHEY, CDR2 SVGAGI. The V and J ends lost 7 bases and 0 bases respectively, with 13 bases between them. CDR3 nucleotide sequence: TGTGCCAGCACCTACAGGCCACTAGCCAAAAACATTCAGTACTTC. Translated: CASTYRPLAKNIQYF.

The V call is TRBV5-4, the J call TRBJ1-4, with 10 bases aligning to TRBD1. Trimming at V came to 0 bases and at J to 6 bases, leaving 5 bases not matched to a gene. This CDR3 is 16 amino acids long. Germline V gives CDR1 SGHNT, CDR2 YYREEE (reference sequence). CDR3 DNA sequence: TGTGCCAGCAGCTTGGCCTTGGGGACAGGGGATGAAAAACTGTTTTTT. Its translation: CASSLALGTGDEKLFF.

This clone was recorded a few times. The CDR3 here is CASSDRDGYTF. The CDR3, as DNA: TGTGCCAGCAGTGACCGGGATGGCTACACCTTC. The rearrangement uses TRBV2 and TRBJ1-2; D uncertain. V lost 3 bases and J lost 6, with 5 bases in between. Germline V gene data show CDR1 as SNHLY and CDR2 as FYNNEI. The CDR3 covers 11 residues.

V is TRBV7-2 and J is TRBJ1-5, with TRBD1 identical over 8 bases. The CDR3 runs 17 residues. V trimming: 1 base; J trimming: 2 bases; junction bases outside the gene matches: 7. Germline-derived CDR1 and CDR2 are SGHTA and FQGNSA. The CDR3 nucleotides read TGTGCCAGCAGCTTAGGGACAGGGATTTTGGGCAATCAGCCCCAGCATTTT. Encoded protein: CASSLGTGILGNQPQHF. The complete variable domain, with remaining parts taken from reference TRBV7-2 and TRBJ1-5, reads GAGVSQSPSNKVTEKGKDVELRCDPISGHTALYWYRQSLGQGLEFLIYFQGNSAPDKSGLPSDRFSAERTGGSVSTLTIQRTQQEDSAVYLCASSLGTGILGNQPQHFGDGTRLSIL.

The rearrangement links TRBV7-6 to TRBJ2-2; D unclear. The CDR3 is made up of 12 amino acids. Trimming removed 2 bases at V and 6 bases at J, with 4 bases between. Germline loops: CDR1 SGHVS, CDR2 FNYEAQ. This chain's CDR3 is CASSLTSGELFF. CDR3 sequence (DNA): TGTGCCAGCAGCTTAACATCCGGGGAGCTGTTTTTT. The full variable domain, rest sourced from reference TRBV7-6 and TRBJ2-2, is GAGVSQSPRYKVTKRGQDVALRCDPISGHVSLYWYRQALGQGPEFLTYFNYEAQQDKSGLPNDRFSAERPEGSISTLTIQRTEQRDSAMYRCASSLTSGELFFGEGSRLTVL.